Each of the 6 T cell receptor beta chains below was sequenced from the same sample in a study of CD8+ T cells in alopecia areata (dated by TCRdb to the late 2010s). This specimen's time point label, per the study, means: around 22 weeks on oral tofacitinib. This specimen's treatment or condition label, per the study, means: oral pan-JAK inhibitor, 5-10 mg twice daily. Library prep was done by the immunoSEQ multiplex PCR assay. For TCR sequencing, RNA was extracted from every sample and reverse transcribed into cDNA to serve as template. TCRdb limited this immuneACCESS table to in-frame rearrangements with V and J called. A share of clones is missing; checked studies link under half to unresolved V genes, and the rest is unexplained. Present in this sample are 80,000 or so clones, approximately 64% of which were seen just once. Together, the top ten hold around 22% of the sample. The input for sequencing was CD8+ T cells sorted from blood, taken at week 24, from a patient treated with tofacitinib. The receptor source for this set is a human donor with alopecia areata.

The chain uses TRBV7-9 and TRBJ2-7; a weak D match, TRBD1 (5 bases). Trimming took off 4 bases at V and 2 bases at J, with 9 bases between the two ends. The CDR3 loop spans 13 amino acids. Germline lookup yields CDR1 SEHNR and CDR2 FQNEAQ (reference sequence). CDR3 bases: TGTGCCAGCAGCTCACGGACAACCTACGAGCAGTACTTC. As protein: CASSSRTTYEQYF.

At least ten counts were recorded for this clone. Other nucleotide sequences in the sample specify the same CDR3. The J gene is TRBJ1-1, the V gene TRBV27; TRBD1 aligns across 7 bases. The V and J ends lost 5 bases and 0 bases, in that order; junction bases with no gene match: 6. There are 15 residues in the CDR3. CDR1 MNHEY and CDR2 SMNVEV come from the germline V gene (reference sequence). The CDR3 loop is CASSPSTGLNTEAFF. In DNA, the CDR3 is TGTGCCAGCAGTCCGTCGACAGGGTTGAACACTGAAGCTTTCTTT.

This clone showed up just a few times. The rearrangement uses TRBV7-9 and TRBJ2-2; 7 bases fit TRBD1. Germline CDR1 is SEHNR and CDR2 is FQNEAQ (reference sequence). V shed 1 base and J 5 bases; nucleotides not matched to a gene: 7. The CDR3 has 16 amino acids. CDR3 DNA: TGTGCCAGCAGCTTAGGACAGGGAATTGAGACCGGGGAGCTGTTTTTT. Its protein product is CASSLGQGIETGELFF.

V usage is TRBV2 and J usage is TRBJ1-1; 8 nucleotides line up with TRBD1. The CDR3 is 14 residues long. V dropped 5 bases and J dropped 3; count of bases not matched to a gene: 5. Looked up from germline, CDR1 is SNHLY and CDR2 is FYNNEI. CDR3 sequence reads: CASSSGTGHTEAFF. Here the CDR3 DNA reads TGTGCCAGCAGTTCGGGGACAGGTCACACTGAAGCTTTCTTT.

This clone occurred a few times. The chain recombines TRBV7-9 with TRBJ2-3; TRBD1 might be the D (6 bases). This CDR3 is built from 16 residues. With 6 bases removed from V and 0 bases from J, the gap between germline ends came to 16 bases. CDR1 and CDR2 from the germline V gene are SEHNR and FQNEAQ (reference sequence). For the CDR3, the DNA is TGTGCCAGCAGATCCACAGGGTCCTTCAGCACAGATACGCAGTATTTT. Protein sequence: CASRSTGSFSTDTQYF.

V usage is TRBV4-1 and J usage is TRBJ2-6, with TRBD2 as a possible D gene (5 bases). The germline V and J ends were trimmed by 7 bases and 0 bases, with 13 bases remaining between them. Germline CDR1 MGHRA, CDR2 YSYEKL. The CDR3 length is 16 residues. The CDR3 coding sequence is TGCGCCAGCACCGTTGACGAGGGCTCTGGGGCCAACGTCCTGACTTTC. Protein sequence: CASTVDEGSGANVLTF.